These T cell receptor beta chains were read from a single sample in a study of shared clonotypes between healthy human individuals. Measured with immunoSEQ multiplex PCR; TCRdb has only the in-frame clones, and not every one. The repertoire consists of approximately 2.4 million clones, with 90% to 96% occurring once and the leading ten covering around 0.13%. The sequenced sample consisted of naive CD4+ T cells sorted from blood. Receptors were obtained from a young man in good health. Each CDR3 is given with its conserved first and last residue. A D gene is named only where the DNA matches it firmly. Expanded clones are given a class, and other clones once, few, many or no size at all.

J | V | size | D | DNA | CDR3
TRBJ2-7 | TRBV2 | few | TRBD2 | TGTGCCAGCAGCCCGAGGACTAGCAGTTCCTACGAGCAGTACTTC | CASSPRTSSSYEQYF
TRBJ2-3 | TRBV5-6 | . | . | TGTGCCAGCAGCCGGTCCAGCACAGATACGCAGTATTTT | CASSRSSTDTQYF
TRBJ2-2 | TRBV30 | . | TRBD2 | TGTGCCTGGAGCCTACCGGGACTAGCGTCGGGGGAGCTGTTTTTT | CAWSLPGLASGELFF
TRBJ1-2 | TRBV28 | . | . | TGTGCCAGCAGTCCCACAGGGAACTATGGCTACACCTTC | CASSPTGNYGYTF
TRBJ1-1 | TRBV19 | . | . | TGTGCCAGTAGTAGAGGGCTTCTGAACACTGAAGCTTTCTTT | CASSRGLLNTEAFF
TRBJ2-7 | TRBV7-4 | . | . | TGTGCCAGCAGCTTATGCCGCCCTACAGGTCCTCACGAGCAGTACTTC | CASSLCRPTGPHEQYF
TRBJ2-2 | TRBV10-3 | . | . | TGTGCCATCAGGGACAAGGGGACCGGGGAGCTGTTTTTT | CAIRDKGTGELFF
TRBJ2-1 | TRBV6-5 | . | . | TGTGCCAGCGGTCAAGTAGCGCAGTTCTTC | CASGQVAQFF
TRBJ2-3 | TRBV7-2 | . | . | TGTGCCAGCAGCTTAGCTGGCAACCCCACAGATACGCAGTATTTT | CASSLAGNPTDTQYF
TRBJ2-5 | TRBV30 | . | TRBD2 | TGTGCCTGGAGTAAGCGGGAGGGAGGGGAGACCCAGTACTTC | CAWSKREGGETQYF
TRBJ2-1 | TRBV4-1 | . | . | TGCGCCAGCAGCCAAGATTGGGGGACGCCTAATGAGCAGTTCTTC | CASSQDWGTPNEQFF
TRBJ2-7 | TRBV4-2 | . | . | TGTGCCAGCAGCCGAAGCGCCGCGGCCAGCAGGTCCTACGAGCAGTACTTC | CASSRSAAASRSYEQYF
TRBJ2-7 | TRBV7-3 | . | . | TGTGCCAGCAGCTCCTGTAACATACTCTCCTACGAGCAGTACTTC | CASSSCNILSYEQYF
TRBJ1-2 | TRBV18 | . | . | TGTGCCAGCTCACCACAGGGGCTTGTTGATGGCTACACCTTC | CASSPQGLVDGYTF
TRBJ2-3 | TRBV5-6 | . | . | TGTGCCAGCAGCTTGGTTGGAGGGGCAGATACGCAGTATTTT | CASSLVGGADTQYF
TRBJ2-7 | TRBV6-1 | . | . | TGTGCCAGCAGTGATGGGGCGGGCTACGAGCAGTACTTC | CASSDGAGYEQYF
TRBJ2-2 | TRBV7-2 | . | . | TGTGCCAGCAGCTTCCAGGGTACCAACACCGGGGAGCTGTTTTTT | CASSFQGTNTGELFF
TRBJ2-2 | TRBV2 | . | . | TGTGCCAGCAGACGACTAGTAACCGGGGAGCTGTTTTTT | CASRRLVTGELFF
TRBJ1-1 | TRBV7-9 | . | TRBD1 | TGTGCCAGCAGCTTAACAGGGGTATACCCTGAAGCTTTCTTT | CASSLTGVYPEAFF
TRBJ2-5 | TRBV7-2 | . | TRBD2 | TGTGCCAGCAGCCCGGGCACAGCGGGGGGCCGAGAGACCCAGTACTTC | CASSPGTAGGRETQYF
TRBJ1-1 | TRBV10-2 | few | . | TGCGCCAGCAGTGAGTCTCGGTCCCTTCCGTTGAACACTGAAGCTTTCTTT | CASSESRSLPLNTEAFF
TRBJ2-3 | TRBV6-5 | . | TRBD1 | TGTGCCAGCACTGGGGCCAGGGGGCCAGATACGCAGTATTTT | CASTGARGPDTQYF
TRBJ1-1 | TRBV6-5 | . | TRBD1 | TGTGCCAGCAGTTGGACAGGGTGGGACACTGAAGCTTTCTTT | CASSWTGWDTEAFF
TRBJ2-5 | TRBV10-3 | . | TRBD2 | TGTGCCATCAGTGATTATGCGGGAGGGGAGACCCAGTACTTC | CAISDYAGGETQYF
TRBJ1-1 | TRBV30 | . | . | TGTGCCTGGAGTGTGCGGGGGAACACTGAAGCTTTCTTT | CAWSVRGNTEAFF
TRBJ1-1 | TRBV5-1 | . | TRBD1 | TGCGCCAGCAGCTTACAGGGGGCAGCGCCTGAAGCTTTCTTT | CASSLQGAAPEAFF
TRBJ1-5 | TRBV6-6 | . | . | TGTGCCAGCAATGACCCCGGACAGTCCAATCAGCCCCAGCATTTT | CASNDPGQSNQPQHF
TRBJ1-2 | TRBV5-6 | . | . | TGTGCCAGCAGCTATTCCGGGACGCCTGTCTATGGCTACACCTTC | CASSYSGTPVYGYTF
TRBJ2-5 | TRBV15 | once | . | TGTGCCACCAGCAGAGATGTTGGGGCCCAAGAGACCCAGTACTTC | CATSRDVGAQETQYF
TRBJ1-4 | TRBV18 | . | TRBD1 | TGTGCCAGCTCACCGGAGACAGGGGGAGGTGAAAAACTGTTTTTT | CASSPETGGGEKLFF
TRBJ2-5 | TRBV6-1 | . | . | TGTGCCAGCACCCGAGAGGGGGTAGAGACCCAGTACTTC | CASTREGVETQYF
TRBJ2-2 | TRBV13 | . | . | TGTGCCAGCAGGGCTCGCATCGGACAGTACACCGGGGAGCTGTTTTTT | CASRARIGQYTGELFF
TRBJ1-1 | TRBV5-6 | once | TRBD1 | TGTGCCAGCAGCCATGGGACAGGGCGATTGGGGGCGAACACTGAAGCTTTCTTT | CASSHGTGRLGANTEAFF
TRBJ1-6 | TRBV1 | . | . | TGCACCAGACCTTGCCGGGACATCGACCCCTATAATTCACCCCTCCACTTT | CTRPCRDIDPYNSPLHF
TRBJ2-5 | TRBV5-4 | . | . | TGTGCCAGCAGCTTACTCGGGACTCAAAAGTCAGAGACCCAGTACTTC | CASSLLGTQKSETQYF
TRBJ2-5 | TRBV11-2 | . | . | TGTGCCAGCAGTCCAACCAGGGCAGCGAAAGAGACCCAGTACTTC | CASSPTRAAKETQYF
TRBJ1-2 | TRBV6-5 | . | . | TGTGCCAGCGGCAGAGAGGGGGTGCTCGTTGATGGCTACACCTTC | CASGREGVLVDGYTF
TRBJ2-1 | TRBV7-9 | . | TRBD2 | TGTGCCAGCAGCTTAAAGGTGGCGGCTAGCGGGAGTAGGAATGAGCAGTTCTTC | CASSLKVAASGSRNEQFF
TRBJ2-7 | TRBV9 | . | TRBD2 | TGTGCCAGCAGCGTAGCGCTAGCGGGGCCTTCCTACGAGCAGTACTTC | CASSVALAGPSYEQYF
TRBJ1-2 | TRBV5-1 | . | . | TGCGCCAGCAGCTTGGGGGGGTCCTATGGCTACACCTTC | CASSLGGSYGYTF
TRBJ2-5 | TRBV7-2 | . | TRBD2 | TGTGCCAGCAGCGCAGCCCGTCTAGCGGGAGTTAGAGAGACCCAGTACTTC | CASSAARLAGVRETQYF